This T cell receptor beta chain was sequenced in a study of blood T cells in healthy people across ages. Study-level results: Versus aged donors, long-lived donors had higher diversity and more naive CD4+ cells. The authors considered diversity estimates from one million T cells to be underestimates.

This clonotype was seen more than once but under ten times. Its target is unknown. With a J-beta primer mix and a sample-barcoded 5' primer, a second PCR ran about 6 to 11 cycles. TCRdb fed the 5' RACE reads into MiXCR, producing one record per CDR3 protein. The table lists 650,000 to 700,000 distinct CDR3 sequences, 45% to 60% of them singletons, with around an eighth in the top ten. Isolation of PBMCs gave at least 6 million cells per sample. Per sample, extraction of total RNA gave at least 5.5 micrograms in every case. Germline CDR1 SGHRS, CDR2 YFSETQ. The CDR3 contains 16 residues. V lost 0 bases to trimming and J lost 12 bases, with 24 bases between them.

This chain uses TRBV5-1 with TRBJ1-1; tentatively, D is TRBD1 (6 bases). This sequence originates from a woman of 80 years or more in good health. The sample consisted of blood. The CDR3 loop is CASSLATGRGLRKPFF. DNA of the CDR3: TGCGCCAGCAGCTTGGCTACAGGGAGGGGTCTACGGAAACCTTTCTTT.